The 15 T cell receptor beta chains listed next were all sequenced from one sample in a study of T-cell memory formation after mild COVID-19. TCRdb reprocessed the 5' RACE reads via MiXCR and lists one record per CDR3 protein. The sample lists about 110,000 distinct CDR3 sequences; roughly a sixth were seen once. What was sequenced was PBMCs or a T cell subset sorted from them (not recorded which). These receptors were obtained from a man younger than 30 who had mild COVID-19 (a few samples of this study predate the infection). Cell type and time point are not known.

This chain connects TRBV20-1 to TRBJ2-4, with 10 bases identical to TRBD2. Trimming at V came to 5 bases and at J to 6 bases, leaving 7 bases not matched to a gene. Germline V CDR1 and CDR2: DFQATT, SNEGSKA (reference sequence). The CDR3 is 14 amino acids. The CDR3 here is CSARTGLARNIQYF. The CDR3 bases are TGCAGTGCTCGAACGGGACTAGCGAGAAACATTCAGTACTTC.

This clonotype was picked up a small number of times. The V gene is TRBV29-1, the J gene TRBJ2-1, with D unresolved. Germline CDR1 is SQVTM and CDR2 is ANQGSEA. Trimming left V 3 bases short and J 4 bases short, with 4 bases between. The CDR3 length is 11 residues. CDR3 DNA sequence: TGCAGCGTTGAGAGGTACAATGAGCAGTTCTTC. It translates to CSVERYNEQFF.

CDR3 sequence: CASSQDWPERGLNTDTQYF. CDR3 coding DNA: TGCGCCAGCAGCCAAGATTGGCCCGAGCGGGGGCTGAACACAGATACGCAGTATTTT. This chain uses TRBV4-3 with TRBJ2-3; 8 bases align to TRBD2. This CDR3 spans 19 amino acids. The J segment lost 2 bases and the V segment lost 0 bases, leaving 13 bases of the junction unmatched. The germline CDR1 and CDR2 sequences are LGHNA and YSLEER.

The rearrangement joins TRBV4-2 to TRBJ2-5; 13 positions match TRBD2. The CDR3 spans 16 residues. J was trimmed by 1 base and V by 2 bases; bases with no gene match: 1. CDR1 LGHNA and CDR2 YNFKEQ come from the germline V gene. Here the CDR3 DNA reads TGTGCCAGCAGCCAAACTAGCGGGGGGGTCCAAGAGACCCAGTACTTC. Amino acid sequence: CASSQTSGGVQETQYF.

In this sample, this clonotype turned up a few times. The chain has TRBV7-9 and TRBJ1-4; D might be TRBD1 (5 bases). The CDR3 is 14 amino acids. The germline V gene encodes CDR1 SEHNR and CDR2 FQNEAQ (reference sequence). Trimming took off 5 bases at V and 8 bases at J, with 15 bases between the two ends. The CDR3 sequence: CASSRDRVGEKLFF. In DNA, the CDR3 is TGTGCCAGCAGCCGGGACCGCGTAGGGGAAAAACTGTTTTTT.

This clonotype has only a few counts. This chain joins TRBV9 and TRBJ1-2; D remains unclear. Germline V gene data show CDR1 as SGDLS and CDR2 as YYNGEE. The CDR3 contains 16 residues. The germline V and J ends were trimmed by 0 bases and 2 bases, with 14 bases remaining between them. The CDR3 reads CASSVGPGPSNYGYTF. The CDR3 DNA reads TGTGCCAGCAGCGTAGGGCCCGGCCCTTCGAACTATGGCTACACCTTC.

This clonotype was observed a handful of times. The J gene is TRBJ2-1, the V gene TRBV12-3 or TRBV12-4; TRBD2 matches 9 bases. This CDR3 has 14 amino acids. With 6 bases clipped from V and 5 bases from J, the junction kept 5 bases outside the gene matches. CDR3 coding DNA: TGTGCCAGCAGGCGGGGGGGGCCCCACAATGAGCAGTTCTTC. Translation gives CASRRGGPHNEQFF.

This clonotype was counted at least ten times. The chain joins TRBV7-8 to TRBJ2-5; tentative D call: TRBD2 (6 bases). Germline V lookup: CDR1 SGHVS, CDR2 FQNEAQ. This CDR3 comprises 14 residues. The V and J ends lost 2 bases and 5 bases respectively, with 12 bases between them. The CDR3 spells CASSLTTGGETQYF. The CDR3 DNA reads TGTGCCAGCAGCTTAACCACAGGAGGGGAGACCCAGTACTTC.

This clonotype occurred a few times. This chain connects TRBV18 to TRBJ2-7; 7 positions agree with TRBD1. Trimming took 3 bases from V and 3 from J; bases not matched to a gene: 8. This CDR3 spans 15 amino acids. Germline V gene sequence: CDR1 KGHSH, CDR2 LQKENI. CDR3 nucleotides: TGTGCCAGCTCACCGAGGGGGCGCATGGTCTACGAGCAGTACGTC. Residues: CASSPRGRMVYEQYV.

The V gene is TRBV15, the J gene TRBJ1-1; D is ambiguous. CDR1 and CDR2 from the germline V gene are LNHNV and YYDKDF (reference sequence). The V and J ends lost 6 bases and 0 bases respectively, with 11 bases between them. The CDR3 consists of 14 residues. CDR3 nucleotides: TGTGCCACCAGTGCGAGGGAGCTGAACACTGAAGCTTTCTTT. Amino acids: CATSARELNTEAFF.

This clonotype appeared a few times. V gene TRBV7-2 combines with J gene TRBJ2-3; 8 bases agree with TRBD2. Germline V CDR1 and CDR2: SGHTA, FQGNSA. Germline trimming cut 7 bases from V and 7 bases from J; bases unmatched to any gene: 4. This CDR3 has 12 amino acids. DNA of the CDR3: TGTGCCAGCACTGGGACTAGACATACGCAGTATTTT. This translates into CASTGTRHTQYF. Variable domain in full (rest from reference TRBV7-2 and TRBJ2-3): GAGVSQSPSNKVTEKGKDVELRCDPISGHTALYWYRQSLGQGLEFLIYFQGNSAPDKSGLPSDRFSAERTGGSVSTLTIQRTQQEDSAVYLCASTGTRHTQYFGPGTRLTVL.

This clonotype was seen more than once but under ten times. The genes are TRBV12-3 or TRBV12-4 and TRBJ1-1; D possibly corresponds to TRBD1 (6 bases). The CDR3 runs to 14 residues. Trimming stripped 7 bases from V and 0 bases from J, with 12 bases between. This chain's CDR3 is CASNEDRLNTEAFF. The CDR3 nucleotides are TGTGCCAGCAATGAGGACAGACTGAACACTGAAGCTTTCTTT.

This clonotype was counted ten times or more. This chain uses TRBV5-1 with TRBJ2-6; D is uncertain. V dropped 0 bases and J dropped 0 bases, with 7 bases sitting between them. The CDR3 covers 16 residues. Germline V lookup: CDR1 SGHRS, CDR2 YFSETQ. CDR3 amino acids: CASSLGPLSGANVLTF. The CDR3 region has the DNA TGCGCCAGCAGCTTGGGACCCCTCTCTGGGGCCAACGTCCTGACTTTC.

V gene TRBV18 combines with J gene TRBJ1-5; TRBD1 matches 8 bases. The J segment lost 1 base and the V segment lost 5 bases, leaving 1 base of the junction unmatched. The CDR3 loop spans 14 amino acids. CDR1 KGHSH and CDR2 LQKENI come from the germline V gene. The CDR3 spells CASSRTGSNQPQHF. The CDR3 region has the DNA TGTGCCAGCTCAAGGACAGGGAGCAATCAGCCCCAGCATTTT.

The CDR3 loop is CASSPIERGGGEQFF. The CDR3 DNA reads TGTGCCAGCAGCCCTATTGAGCGGGGGGGCGGTGAGCAGTTCTTC. The chain recombines TRBV11-2 with TRBJ2-1; TRBD2 matches 10 bases. Germline values: CDR1 SGHAT, CDR2 FQNNGV. V shed 5 bases and J 9 bases; nucleotides not matched to a gene: 10. CDR3 length equals 15 residues.